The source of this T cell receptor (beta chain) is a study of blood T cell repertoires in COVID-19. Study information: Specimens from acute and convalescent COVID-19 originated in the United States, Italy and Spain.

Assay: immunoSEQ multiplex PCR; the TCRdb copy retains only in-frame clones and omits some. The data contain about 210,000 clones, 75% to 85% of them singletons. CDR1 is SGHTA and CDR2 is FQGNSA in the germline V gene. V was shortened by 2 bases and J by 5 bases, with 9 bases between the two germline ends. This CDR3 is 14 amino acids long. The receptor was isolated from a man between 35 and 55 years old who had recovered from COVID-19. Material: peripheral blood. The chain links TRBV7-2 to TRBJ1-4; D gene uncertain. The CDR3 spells CASSLNSGNEKLFF. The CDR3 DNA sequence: TGTGCCAGCAGCTTAAACTCAGGAAATGAAAAACTGTTTTTT.